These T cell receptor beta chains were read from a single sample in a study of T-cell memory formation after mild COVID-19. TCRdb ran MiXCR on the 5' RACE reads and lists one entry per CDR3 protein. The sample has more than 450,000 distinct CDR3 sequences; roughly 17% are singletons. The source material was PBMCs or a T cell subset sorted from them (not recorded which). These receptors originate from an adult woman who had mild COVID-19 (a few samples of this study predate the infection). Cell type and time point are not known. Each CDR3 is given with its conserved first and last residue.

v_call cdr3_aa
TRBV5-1 CASSLDVNYGYTF
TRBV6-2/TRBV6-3 CASNPSRQETQYF
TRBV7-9 CASSSPFSTDYGYTF
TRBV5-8 CASSYQTGARETQYF
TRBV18 CASSPPVSQEQYF
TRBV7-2 CASSSPPWRGGTDTQYF
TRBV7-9 CASRGGANEKLFF
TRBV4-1 CASSQDETSANEQFF
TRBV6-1 CASSGLAQSRPGQFF
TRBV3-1 CASSQGREIWEQYF
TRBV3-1 CASSEGISEGYEQYF
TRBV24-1 CATSVGLLSSRDEQFF
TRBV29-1 CSVGFGATDTQYF
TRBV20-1 CSASSAGTGELFF
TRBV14 CASSRSRVAGRNTDTQYF
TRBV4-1 CASSNRGNTEAFF
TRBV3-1 CASSPPGTGFGYTF
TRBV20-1 CSARDDNSASYSYEQYF
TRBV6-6 CASSYYGGARNQPQHF
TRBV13 CASSFRGNYEQYF
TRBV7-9 CASSFGPASMNTEAFF